Shown below are 8 T cell receptor beta chains from a single sample sequenced in a study of cytomegalovirus exposure and HLA in healthy donors. The PCR ran on 60 Vbeta and 13 Jbeta primers. Here immunoSEQ multiplex PCR was the method, and the copy in TCRdb shows in-frame clones only, minus some. This table holds tens of thousands of clones, 75% found once. The sample comprised PBMCs. The receptors here all came from a man aged 40-49 years in good health and CMV-seronegative.

The J gene is TRBJ2-1, the V gene TRBV2; 14 nucleotides line up with TRBD2. CDR1 is SNHLY and CDR2 is FYNNEI in the germline V gene. The CDR3 is 16 residues long. With 8 bases clipped from V and 7 bases from J, the junction kept 10 bases outside the gene matches. The CDR3 region is CASGISGTSGGNEQFF. The DNA of the CDR3 is TGTGCCAGCGGAATATCCGGGACTAGCGGGGGAAATGAGCAGTTCTTC.

This chain links TRBV2 with TRBJ2-1, with 8 bases aligning to TRBD2. Germline lookup yields CDR1 SNHLY and CDR2 FYNNEI. The V segment lost 7 bases and the J segment 10 bases; nucleotides outside the gene matches: 12. CDR3 length: 14 residues. The CDR3 nucleotides read TGTGCCAGCAAGGTTCCGGGAGGGCCGCGCGAGCAGTTCTTC. Amino acid sequence: CASKVPGGPREQFF.

V and J are TRBV14 and TRBJ1-1; 9 bases align to TRBD1. The CDR3 length is 14 residues. Trimming removed 1 base from V and 5 bases from J; junction bases left unmatched: 2. Germline CDR1 is SGHDN and CDR2 is FVKESK. CDR3 DNA sequence: TGTGCCAGCAGCCAAGGAGACAGGGGGACTGAAGCTTTCTTT. This sequence encodes CASSQGDRGTEAFF.

This clone was observed once. V and J are TRBV6-6 and TRBJ1-6; the D is unclear. The CDR3 consists of 13 residues. Germline assignment: CDR1 MNHNY and CDR2 SVGAGI (reference sequence). V was cut by 6 bases and J by 4 bases, with 7 bases left in between. In nucleotides, the CDR3 is TGTGCCAGCAGGGGCATATATAATTCACCCCTCCACTTT. Its protein product is CASRGIYNSPLHF.

This chain uses TRBV6-1 with TRBJ2-7; 10 bases are shared with TRBD2. Trimming at V came to 1 base and at J to 4 bases, leaving 1 base not matched to a gene. The CDR3 spans 14 residues. Germline V gene sequence: CDR1 MNHNS, CDR2 SASEGT. CDR3 nucleotides: TGTGCCAGCAGTGAAGGGACTAGCGGTTACGAGCAGTACTTC. Its protein is CASSEGTSGYEQYF.

The chain is built from TRBV11-3 and TRBJ2-3; 12 nucleotides align to TRBD2. The germline gives CDR1 SGHNT, CDR2 YENEEA. V was clipped by 5 bases and J by 10 bases; unmatched bases: 4. The CDR3 is 13 amino acids. The CDR3 DNA sequence: TGTGCCAGCAGCCCAACTAGCGGGGGGCCGCAGTATTTT. Encoded protein: CASSPTSGGPQYF.

The rearrangement links TRBV10-1 to TRBJ2-5; TRBD1 matches at 7 bases. The CDR3 runs to 12 residues. The V and J ends lost 6 bases and 5 bases, in that order; junction bases with no gene match: 3. CDR1 WNHNN and CDR2 SYGVQD come from the germline V gene (reference sequence). CDR3 coding DNA: TGCGCCAGCAGCCTGACAGGGGAGACCCAGTACTTC. It yields the protein CASSLTGETQYF.

The genes are TRBV25-1 and TRBJ2-7; 11 bases match TRBD1. After removal of 1 base from V and 10 bases from J, the junction contained 9 bases not matched to a gene. Germline CDR1 MGHDK, CDR2 SYGVNS. The CDR3 runs to 15 residues. CDR3 DNA: TGTGCCAGCAGTGAATTAGGACAGGGGGCCCTAATACAGTACTTC. Its translation is CASSELGQGALIQYF.